A selection of T cell receptor beta chains follows, all from one sample in a study of graft-versus-host responses after intestinal transplantation. No antigen has been identified for these receptors. Repertoires were generated with immunoSEQ multiplex PCR, while TCRdb's copy carries only in-frame clones and drops some. Among some 130,000 clones, more than 80% were seen once, and the ten largest hold approximately 0.17%. The specimen comprised unstimulated CD4+ T cells sorted from spleen or lymph node cells, sampled before intestinal transplant. These receptors all come from a human donor who received an intestinal transplant. CDR3s include the opening cysteine and the closing phenylalanine or tryptophan. D genes are given only for firm matches.

v_call: TRBV19; cdr3_length: 12; d_call: .; cdr3_aa: CASSIVPDTQYF
v_call: TRBV2; cdr3_length: 15; d_call: TRBD1; cdr3_aa: CASSLDRGGYNEQFF
v_call: TRBV20-1; cdr3_length: 11; d_call: .; cdr3_aa: CSAPLGDTQYF
v_call: TRBV6-5; cdr3_length: 14; d_call: .; cdr3_aa: CASSSFLANYGYTF
v_call: TRBV7-9; cdr3_length: 13; d_call: .; cdr3_aa: CASSFLNSETQYF
v_call: TRBV7-8; cdr3_length: 14; d_call: .; cdr3_aa: CASGSLRVNYGYTF
v_call: TRBV18; cdr3_length: 15; d_call: .; cdr3_aa: CASSPRTAVNTEAFF
v_call: TRBV7-2; cdr3_length: 14; d_call: .; cdr3_aa: CASSLSSGNTEAFF
v_call: TRBV19; cdr3_length: 13; d_call: .; cdr3_aa: CASRARSPGELFF
v_call: TRBV6-5; cdr3_length: 15; d_call: TRBD1; cdr3_aa: CASSYSGGESYEQYF
v_call: TRBV10-2; cdr3_length: 12; d_call: .; cdr3_aa: CASRGSGNTIYF
v_call: TRBV27; cdr3_length: 16; d_call: .; cdr3_aa: CASRGTYSSGANVLTF
v_call: TRBV7-9; cdr3_length: 12; d_call: .; cdr3_aa: CASSSQGDGYTF
v_call: TRBV6-1; cdr3_length: 14; d_call: .; cdr3_aa: CASIQNGWQGEAFF
v_call: TRBV14; cdr3_length: 13; d_call: .; cdr3_aa: CASSQGAPYGYTF